Shown below are 7 T cell receptor beta chains from a single sample sequenced in a study of post-analysis software for immune sequencing data. Study results and limitations: The five TRBV segments detected at higher frequency in patients than in controls included TRBV5-6, TRBV5-1 and TRBV20-1.

Sequencing libraries made from TCR beta cDNA carried unique molecular identifiers. MiXCR, applied by TCRdb to the PCR reads, yields one record per CDR3 protein. Found here are roughly 870,000 distinct CDR3 sequences, about 50% of them singletons; the top ten hold around 4.5%. Their antigens are not known. What was sequenced was blood. The receptors were sampled from a girl under 18 with multiple sclerosis.

The chain is built from TRBV7-3 and TRBJ1-2, with D unclear. Germline V CDR1 and CDR2: SGHTA, FQGTGA. Deletions cut 5 bases from V and 9 bases from J, with 16 bases between. The CDR3 loop spans 13 amino acids. This chain's CDR3 is CASSPRNGRRYTF. The CDR3 nucleotides read TGTGCCAGCAGCCCAAGAAATGGGAGGCGCTACACCTTC.

The gene calls are TRBV6-5 and TRBJ1-5; tentative D call: TRBD1 (6 bases). The ends were cut back, 2 bases at V and 5 bases at J, with 7 bases in the middle. The CDR3 loop spans 13 amino acids. CDR1 and CDR2 (germline): MNHEY, SVGAGI. In nucleotides, the CDR3 is TGTGCCAGCAGTTACAGGACAGATCAGCCCCAGCATTTT. It codes for CASSYRTDQPQHF.

The chain has TRBV20-1 and TRBJ1-2; no firm D call. Germline CDR1 and CDR2: DFQATT and SNEGSKA (reference sequence). Trimming removed 3 bases from V and 3 bases from J, with 17 bases in between. The CDR3 consists of 15 residues. The CDR3 loop reads CSARVPQAFDYGYTF. CDR3 nucleotides: TGCAGTGCTAGGGTCCCCCAGGCGTTTGACTATGGCTACACCTTC.

The chain combines TRBV29-1 with TRBJ2-1, with 7 bases fitting TRBD1. Per the germline V gene, CDR1 is SQVTM and CDR2 is ANQGSEA. J gave up 3 bases and V 7 bases, and 3 bases lay outside the gene matches. CDR3 size: 12 residues. Here the CDR3 reads CSGRQGYNEQFF. For the CDR3, the DNA is TGCAGCGGCCGACAGGGCTACAATGAGCAGTTCTTC.

This clonotype has only a few counts. The rearrangement joins TRBV7-7 to TRBJ2-5; D tentatively fits TRBD1 or TRBD2 (5 bases each). The ends were cut back, 5 bases at V and 5 bases at J, with 18 bases in the middle. CDR3 size: 15 residues. Germline-derived CDR1 and CDR2 are SSHAT and FNYEAQ (reference sequence). Written as DNA, the CDR3 is TGTGCCAGCAGCGTAGGCCTCGGGGACGCCGAGACCCAGTACTTC. Its translation is CASSVGLGDAETQYF.

This clonotype appeared a few times. The V gene is TRBV3-1, the J gene TRBJ2-4; TRBD1 matches 7 bases. V trimming: 5 bases; J trimming: 3 bases; junction bases outside the gene matches: 13. The CDR3 loop spans 17 amino acids. Per germline, CDR1 LGHDT and CDR2 YNNKEL (reference sequence). The CDR3 reads CASSEQNRGYSKNIQYF. The CDR3, as DNA: TGTGCCAGCAGCGAGCAGAACAGGGGATATAGCAAAAACATTCAGTACTTC.

This rearrangement joins TRBV5-6 to TRBJ2-1, with 10 bases aligning to TRBD2. V dropped 3 bases and J dropped 7; count of bases not matched to a gene: 10. This CDR3 region has 16 residues. CDR1 is SGHDT, CDR2 YYEEEE, per germline. DNA for the CDR3: TGTGCCAGCAGCTCGATGAGCGGGAGGGGAAGAAATGAGCAGTTCTTC. Encoded protein: CASSSMSGRGRNEQFF.